This T cell receptor (beta chain) was identified during a study of vaccination effects on CD4 cells after COVID-19. Study-wide background: Everyone in the study got two shots of either the BNT162b2 or mRNA-1273 vaccine.

The assay was immunoSEQ multiplex PCR, and TCRdb's table has in-frame clones only and misses some. This table has 77,000 or so clones, 60% to 85% appearing once. In this sample, this clone turned up once. The antigen is undetermined. Antigen-specific CD4+ T cells were first expanded with viral peptide pools by the ViraFEST assay and only then sequenced. Upon completion of around 9 days in culture, CD4+ T cells were isolated. Negative nucleocapsid antibody tests before and after vaccination confirmed no previous SARS-CoV-2 infection. Researchers swapped half the medium for IL-2 medium on both days 3 and 7. Study-level findings and limits: Early post-infection timepoints were missing from the study, which also had few convalescent patients.

Sample: CD4+ T cells from PBMCs cultured with SARS-CoV-2 spike peptides, taken before COVID-19 vaccination. The receptor comes from a human donor who received a COVID-19 vaccine.

CDR3 in DNA: TGTGCCAGCAGTCGCCTAGCGGGGGGGCTTTCCGGGGAGCTGTTTTTT. It translates to CASSRLAGGLSGELFF. The chain couples TRBV9 to TRBJ2-2; the match to TRBD2 covers 12 bases. Unmatched junction bases numbered 8, after V lost 5 bases and J lost 6 bases. The CDR3 has 16 residues. CDR1 SGDLS and CDR2 YYNGEE come from the germline V gene.